The clone carrying this TCR beta chain was seen more than once but under ten times. J was trimmed by 0 bases and V by 0 bases; bases with no gene match: 3. CDR1 is SGHDT and CDR2 is YYEEEE in the germline V gene. The CDR3 consists of 17 residues. The entry originates in a study of identical twins. After template switching added a universal primer site, the resulting cDNA carried unique molecular identifiers. In TCRdb, the 5' RACE reads were re-called with MiXCR into one record per CDR3 protein. The sample has hundreds of thousands of distinct CDR3 sequences, just under 9.5% seen once. This sample also belongs to another study, concerning yellow fever vaccine responses in identical twins.

The specimen sequenced was CD8+ T cells sorted from blood. This TCR was recovered from a woman aged 18-29 years in good health. The chain combines TRBV5-6 with TRBJ2-3; 11 nucleotides align to TRBD2. CDR3 nucleotide sequence: TGTGCCAGCAGCTTGGATCCTAGCGGGGGGAGCACAGATACGCAGTATTTT. Translated: CASSLDPSGGSTDTQYF.